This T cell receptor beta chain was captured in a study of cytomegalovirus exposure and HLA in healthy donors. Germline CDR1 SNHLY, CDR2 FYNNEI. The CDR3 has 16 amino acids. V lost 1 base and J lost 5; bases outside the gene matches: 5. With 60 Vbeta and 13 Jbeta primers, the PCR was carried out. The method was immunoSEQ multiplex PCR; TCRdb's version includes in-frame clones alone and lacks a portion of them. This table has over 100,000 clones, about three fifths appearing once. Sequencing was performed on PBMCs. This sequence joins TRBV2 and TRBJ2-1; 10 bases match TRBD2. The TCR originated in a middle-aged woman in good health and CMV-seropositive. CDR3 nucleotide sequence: TGTGCCAGCAGTGAAGGAGCGGGGGGGCTTAACAATGAGCAGTTCTTC. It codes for CASSEGAGGLNNEQFF.